One sample yielded the 9 T cell receptor beta chains listed below, sequenced in a study of T cell repertoires in cytomegalovirus infection. Antigen specificity for these receptors is unknown. TCRdb reprocessed the reads with MiXCR, giving one entry per CDR3 protein. The data show around 430,000 distinct CDR3 sequences, roughly 43% seen once. Material: cultured PBMCs, obtained from culture after CMV antigen stimulation. Receptor source: a human donor in good health (CMV status not recorded). Some clones in this sample may be carry-over from other donors' samples.

The V call is TRBV18, the J call TRBJ1-1; weak D call: TRBD1 (5 bases). The CDR3 has 14 residues. V lost 3 bases, J lost 1 base, and 9 bases lay in between. CDR1 KGHSH and CDR2 LQKENI come from the germline V gene. The CDR3: CASSPQTENTEAFF. The DNA of the CDR3 is TGTGCCAGCTCACCGCAGACAGAGAACACTGAAGCTTTCTTT.

The rearrangement joins TRBV7-2 to TRBJ2-7; 9 bases align to TRBD1. This CDR3 region has 15 residues. J lost 6 bases, V lost 5 bases, and 11 bases had no gene match. The V gene's germline CDR1 is SGHTA and CDR2 FQGNSA. As DNA, the CDR3 is TGTGCCAGCAGCCCTTCGGGGACAGGGTACAGCGAGCAGTACTTC. Protein: CASSPSGTGYSEQYF.

With regard to this clonotype: One end of the junction varies from germline; a read error may be responsible. The J gene is TRBJ2-7, the V gene TRBV2; tentatively, D is TRBD1 or TRBD2 (5 bases each). The CDR3 is 14 amino acids. The germline CDR1 and CDR2 sequences are SNHLY and FYNNEI. The CDR3 DNA reads as TGTGCCAGCAGTGAAGGGGGGTCAGGTGGGGAGCAGTACTTT. Encoded protein: CASSEGGSGGEQYF.

This clonotype was detected ten times or more. CDR3 nucleotides: TGTGCCAGTCACTCGGGACTAGCCTACAATGAGCAGTTCTTC. Translation gives CASHSGLAYNEQFF. The rearrangement uses TRBV7-2 and TRBJ2-1; 8 bases align to TRBD2. This CDR3 has 14 residues. Germline lookup yields CDR1 SGHTA and CDR2 FQGNSA. The J segment lost 2 bases and the V segment lost 9 bases, leaving 6 bases of the junction unmatched.

The chain is built from TRBV7-6 and TRBJ2-7; 8 bases fit TRBD2. CDR1 and CDR2 from the germline V gene are SGHVS and FNYEAQ. V trimming: 5 bases; J trimming: 6 bases; junction bases outside the gene matches: 9. The CDR3 loop spans 14 amino acids. This CDR3 reads CASSPSGRGLEQYF. CDR3 nucleotides: TGTGCCAGCAGCCCAAGCGGGAGAGGCCTCGAGCAGTACTTC.

The V gene is TRBV12-3 or TRBV12-4, the J gene TRBJ2-3, with a possible D match to TRBD1 (6 bases). CDR3 size: 11 residues. V dropped 11 bases and J dropped 8 bases, with 14 bases sitting between them. CDR3 sequence (DNA): TGTGCCTGTTCTGAGGGGGTTACGCAGTATTTT. Its protein is CACSEGVTQYF.

This chain links TRBV6-2 or TRBV6-3 with TRBJ2-1; 11 bases map to TRBD2. The CDR3 has 16 amino acids. With 1 base clipped from V and 12 bases from J, the junction kept 11 bases outside the gene matches. The germline V gene encodes CDR1 MNHEY and CDR2 SVGEGT. The CDR3, as DNA: TGTGCCAGCAGTTACTACGGGACTAGCGGACGCCCCGGGCAGTTCTTC. It specifies CASSYYGTSGRPGQFF.

The chain couples TRBV6-6 to TRBJ1-6; D possibly corresponds to TRBD1 (5 bases). The V end lost 2 bases, the J end lost 5 bases, and 7 bases lay between the germline ends. CDR3 size: 14 residues. Germline CDR1 is MNHNY and CDR2 is SVGAGI (reference sequence). The CDR3 loop reads CASSYRGDNSPLHF. Here the CDR3 DNA reads TGTGCCAGCAGTTACCGGGGCGATAATTCACCCCTCCACTTT.

The chain carries TRBV7-8 and TRBJ2-1; the D is unclear. Germline V gene data show CDR1 as SGHVS and CDR2 as FQNEAQ. This CDR3 is built from 17 residues. V gave up 0 bases and J gave up 0 bases, with 12 bases separating them. CDR3 coding DNA: TGTGCCAGCAGCTTAGCGTTAGGCATCCCCTCCTACAATGAGCAGTTCTTC. Translating gives CASSLALGIPSYNEQFF.